This T cell receptor beta chain was profiled in a study of T cells in localized non-small cell lung cancer. Generated by immunoSEQ multiplex PCR, the TCRdb table keeps only in-frame clones and is missing some. The sample lists 9,500 to 14,000 clones, just under 30% occurring once. The sequencing used lung tumor tissue, collected before any cancer treatment. The clonotype comes from a man between 40 and 70 years old with stage I lung adenocarcinoma.

The CDR3 is CASMGESRETQYF. As DNA, the CDR3 is TGTGCCAGCATGGGGGAGTCCAGGGAGACCCAGTACTTC. This chain joins TRBV6-8 and TRBJ2-5, with D possibly called TRBD1 or TRBD2 (5 bases each). This CDR3 comprises 13 residues. The V end was cut by 7 bases, the J end by 5 bases, with 14 bases between. Germline loops: CDR1 MNHGY, CDR2 SAAAGT.